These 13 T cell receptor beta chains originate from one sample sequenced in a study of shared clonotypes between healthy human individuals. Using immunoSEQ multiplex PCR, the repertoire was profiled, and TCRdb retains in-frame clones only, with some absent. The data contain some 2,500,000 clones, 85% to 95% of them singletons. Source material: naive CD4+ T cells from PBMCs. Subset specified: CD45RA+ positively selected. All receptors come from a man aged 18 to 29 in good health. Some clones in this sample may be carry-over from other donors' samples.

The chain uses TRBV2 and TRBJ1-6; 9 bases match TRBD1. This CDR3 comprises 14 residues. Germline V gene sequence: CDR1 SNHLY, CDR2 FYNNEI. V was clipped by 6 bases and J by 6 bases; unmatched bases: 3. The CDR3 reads CASRSGQGNSPLHF. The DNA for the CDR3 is TGTGCCAGCAGGTCGGGACAGGGTAATTCACCCCTCCACTTT.

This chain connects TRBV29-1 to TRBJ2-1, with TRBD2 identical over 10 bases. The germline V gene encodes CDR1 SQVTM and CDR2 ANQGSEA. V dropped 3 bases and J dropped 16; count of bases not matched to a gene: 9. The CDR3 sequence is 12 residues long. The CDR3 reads CSVDLGSGRFFF. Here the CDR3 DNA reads TGCAGCGTTGACCTCGGTAGCGGGAGGTTTTTCTTC.

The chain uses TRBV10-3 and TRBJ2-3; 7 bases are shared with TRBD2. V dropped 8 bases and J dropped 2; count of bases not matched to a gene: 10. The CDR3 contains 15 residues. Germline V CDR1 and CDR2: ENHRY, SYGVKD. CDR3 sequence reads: CAISEPSGFTDTQYF. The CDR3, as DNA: TGTGCCATCTCGGAGCCTAGCGGATTCACAGATACGCAGTATTTT.

The CDR3 DNA is TGTGCCACTCGTGGCAGGGGTATCGAGCAGTACTTC. Protein sequence: CATRGRGIEQYF. This chain joins TRBV6-5 and TRBJ2-7; D is perhaps TRBD1 (6 bases). Trimming took off 10 bases at V and 6 bases at J, with 16 bases between the two ends. The CDR3 is 12 amino acids. Per the germline V gene, CDR1 is MNHEY and CDR2 is SVGAGI.

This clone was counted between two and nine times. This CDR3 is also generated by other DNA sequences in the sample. CDR3 bases: TGTGCCAGCAGCCAGGACCAGGGCAATCAGCCCCAGCATTTT. This translates into CASSQDQGNQPQHF. The chain is built from TRBV4-2 and TRBJ1-5; D is unclear. This CDR3 spans 14 amino acids. Deletions cut 3 bases from V and 2 bases from J, with 8 bases between. Germline CDR1 and CDR2: LGHNA and YNFKEQ.

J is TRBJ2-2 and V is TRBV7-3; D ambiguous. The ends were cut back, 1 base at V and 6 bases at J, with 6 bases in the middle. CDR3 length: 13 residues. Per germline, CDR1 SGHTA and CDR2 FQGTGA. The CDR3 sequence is CASSLMTPGELFF. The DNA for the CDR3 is TGTGCCAGCAGCTTAATGACACCCGGGGAGCTGTTTTTT.

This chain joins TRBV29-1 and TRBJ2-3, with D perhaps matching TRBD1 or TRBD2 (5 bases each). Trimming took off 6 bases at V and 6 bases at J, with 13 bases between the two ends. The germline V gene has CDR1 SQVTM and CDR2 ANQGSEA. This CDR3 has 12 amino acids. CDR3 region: CSVGTRGDTQYF. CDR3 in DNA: TGCAGCGTCGGGACGAGGGGCGATACGCAGTATTTT.

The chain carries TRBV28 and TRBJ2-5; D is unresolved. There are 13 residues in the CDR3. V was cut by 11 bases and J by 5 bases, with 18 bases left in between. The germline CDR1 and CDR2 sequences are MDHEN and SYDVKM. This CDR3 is CAALNSVRETQYF. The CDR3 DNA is TGTGCCGCTCTCAACTCTGTAAGGGAGACCCAGTACTTC.

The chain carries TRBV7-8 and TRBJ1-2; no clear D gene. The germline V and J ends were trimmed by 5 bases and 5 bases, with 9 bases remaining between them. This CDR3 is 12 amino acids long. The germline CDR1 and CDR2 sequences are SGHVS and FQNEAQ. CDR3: CASSLLGYGYTF. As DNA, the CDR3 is TGTGCCAGCAGCCTACTAGGGTATGGCTACACCTTC.

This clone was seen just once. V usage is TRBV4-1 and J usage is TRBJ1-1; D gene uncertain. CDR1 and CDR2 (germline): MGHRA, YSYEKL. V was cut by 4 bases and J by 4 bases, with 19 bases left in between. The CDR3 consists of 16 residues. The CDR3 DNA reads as TGCGCCAGCAGCCGTACCGATATCGGGAGAGGCACTGAAGCTTTCTTT. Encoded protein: CASSRTDIGRGTEAFF.

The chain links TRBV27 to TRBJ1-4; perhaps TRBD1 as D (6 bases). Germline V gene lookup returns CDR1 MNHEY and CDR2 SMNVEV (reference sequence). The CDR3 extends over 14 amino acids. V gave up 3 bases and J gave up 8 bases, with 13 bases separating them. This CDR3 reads CASSFMGAKEKLFF. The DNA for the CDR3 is TGTGCCAGCAGTTTCATGGGGGCGAAGGAAAAACTGTTTTTT.

The CDR3 DNA reads as TGCGCCAGCAGCTTGGCCGGCCCGAGCTCTGGAAACACCATATATTTT. Protein sequence: CASSLAGPSSGNTIYF. The chain employs TRBV5-1 and TRBJ1-3; D unclear. The germline V gene encodes CDR1 SGHRS and CDR2 YFSETQ. Trimming shortened V by 0 bases and J by 0 bases, and 10 bases separated the two germline ends. The CDR3 has 16 amino acids.

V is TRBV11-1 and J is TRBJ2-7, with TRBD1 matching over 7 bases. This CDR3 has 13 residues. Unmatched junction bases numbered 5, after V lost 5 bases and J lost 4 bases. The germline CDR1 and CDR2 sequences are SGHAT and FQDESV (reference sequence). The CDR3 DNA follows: TGTGCCAGCAGCCGACAGGGTTCGTACGAGCAGTACTTC. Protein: CASSRQGSYEQYF. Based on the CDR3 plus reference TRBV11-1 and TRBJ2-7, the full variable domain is EAEVAQSPRYKITEKSQAVAFWCDPISGHATLYWYRQILGQGPELLVQFQDESVVDDSQLPKDRFSAERLKGVDSTLKIQPAELGDSAMYLCASSRQGSYEQYFGPGTRLTVT.